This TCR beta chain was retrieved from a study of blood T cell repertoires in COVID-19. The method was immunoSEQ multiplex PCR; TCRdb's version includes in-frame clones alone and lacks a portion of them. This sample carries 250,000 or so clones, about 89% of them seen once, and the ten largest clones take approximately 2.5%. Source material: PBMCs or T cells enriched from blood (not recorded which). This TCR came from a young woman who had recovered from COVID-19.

The CDR3 is CASSLARLRVRGNEQFF. CDR3 DNA: TGTGCCAGCAGCTTAGCGCGCCTTCGGGTAAGGGGAAATGAGCAGTTCTTC. The rearrangement uses TRBV7-8 and TRBJ2-1, with TRBD1 as a possible D gene (5 bases). This CDR3 has 17 residues. Deletions cut 0 bases from V and 7 bases from J, with 19 bases between. Germline loops: CDR1 SGHVS, CDR2 FQNEAQ.